This T cell receptor beta chain was recorded in a study of OX40 agonist ivuxolimab in advanced cancers. Study summary: Averaging roughly 60 years in age, with a range of about 20 to 90, the cohort was about 83% male.

This CDR3 has 15 amino acids. Looked up from germline, CDR1 is KGHSH and CDR2 is LQKENI. V dropped 1 base and J dropped 6 bases, with 13 bases sitting between them. TCRdb keeps only in-frame clones here, not all; method: immunoSEQ multiplex PCR. The sample holds roughly 46,000 clones, around nine tenths seen once. On this clone: As yet, its antigen is unknown.

Study findings and constraints: Clones of CD4+ and CD8+ blood T cells grew by week 6 at doses of 0.1 to 3.0 mg/kg. Among the lowest levels of clonal expansion were found in partial responders at 0.1-3.0 mg/kg.

This specimen consisted of CD4+ or CD8+ T cells sorted from blood, obtained in a trial of the OX40 agonist ivuxolimab. The source of this sequence is an adult with an advanced solid tumor such as melanoma, head and neck, liver or kidney cancer. This chain uses TRBV18 with TRBJ1-5, with D perhaps matching TRBD1 (5 bases). The DNA for the CDR3 is TGTGCCAGCTCACCACTCCGCAGGGCGGGTCAGCCCCAGCATTTT. Protein: CASSPLRRAGQPQHF. Full variable domain (rest looked up from reference TRBV18 and TRBJ1-5): NAGVMQNPRHLVRRRGQEARLRCSPMKGHSHVYWYRQLPEEGLKFMVYLQKENIIDESGMPKERFSAEFPKEGPSILRIQQVVRGDSAAYFCASSPLRRAGQPQHFGDGTRLSIL.